This T cell receptor (beta chain) stems from a study of T cell repertoires in cytomegalovirus infection. The wider study: Public TCR beta signatures provided an indication of both CMV infection and a matching HLA type.

About this clonotype itself: Its antigen is currently unknown. An end of the junction does not agree with germline; a read error may underlie this.

There are 14 residues in the CDR3. The germline V gene has CDR1 MNHEY and CDR2 SMNVEV (reference sequence). One entry per CDR3 protein results from TCRdb running MiXCR on the reads. The sample carries 650,000 to 900,000 distinct CDR3 sequences, just under 30% recorded once. Study-wide findings and caveats: The study identified carriers of CMV plus the relevant HLA from cumulative public TCR beta family frequency.

The receptor comes from a human donor in good health (CMV status not recorded). Some clones in this sample may be carry-over from other donors' samples. The specimen comprised cultured CD8+ T cells from PBMCs, sampled from culture after CMV antigen stimulation. The rearrangement links TRBV27 to TRBJ1-6, with D perhaps TRBD1 (6 bases). DNA for the CDR3: TGTGCCACCAGTGCAGGGGCGGATAATTCACCCCTCCACTTT. Translating it yields CATSAGADNSPLHF.